The rows below give T cell receptor beta chains drawn from one sample of a study of beta chain features in type 1 diabetes. Assay used: immunoSEQ multiplex PCR; TCRdb lists only in-frame clones, some missing. The sample contains around 710,000 clones, around 12% of which appear only once. The sample comprised naive CD4+ T cells from blood. All receptors derive from a man younger than 45 with type 1 diabetes. Each CDR3 is given with its conserved first and last residue. D genes are given only for firm matches. The size entry is marked missing in some rows and otherwise reads once, few, many or a size class.

>TRBJ1-5|TRBV30|.|few
CAWSWGARQPQHF
TGTGCCTGGAGTTGGGGGGCCCGACAGCCCCAGCATTTT
>TRBJ1-6|TRBV27|.|few
CASSLSLRQYNSPLHF
TGTGCCAGCAGTTTATCCCTTCGACAGTATAATTCACCCCTCCACTTT
>TRBJ2-3|TRBV7-9|TRBD2|.
CASSGPGTRSTDTQYF
TGTGCCAGCAGCGGGCCCGGGACTAGATCCACAGATACGCAGTATTTT
>TRBJ1-3|TRBV4-2|TRBD1|.
CASSTHREGTGGNTIYF
TGTGCCAGCAGCACCCATCGGGAGGGGACAGGAGGAAACACCATATATTTT
>TRBJ2-1|TRBV7-3|.|.
CASSSYDSFSNEQFF
TGTGCCAGCAGCTCCTATGACTCCTTCAGCAATGAGCAGTTCTTC
>TRBJ2-7|TRBV11-2|TRBD1|few
CASSPYLDREIKYEQYF
TGTGCCAGCAGCCCATATTTGGACAGGGAAATAAAGTACGAGCAGTACTTC
>TRBJ2-2|TRBV21-1|.|.
CASSKARVCRKNTGELFF
TGTGCCAGCAGCAAAGCGAGAGTTTGTAGGAAGAACACCGGGGAGCTGTTTTTT
>TRBJ2-5|TRBV15|.|.
CATSTLTAPQYF
TGTGCCACCAGCACGCTAACGGCCCCCCAGTACTTC
>TRBJ1-1|TRBV7-3|.|.
CASSLSGAGDTEAFF
TGTGCCAGCAGCCTATCGGGGGCTGGAGACACTGAAGCTTTCTTT
>TRBJ1-1|TRBV27|TRBD1|.
CASSSGQWNTEAFF
TGTGCCAGCAGTTCGGGACAGTGGAACACTGAAGCTTTCTTT
>TRBJ1-5|TRBV9|.|.
CASSVGRDQPQHF
TGTGCCAGCAGCGTAGGCCGGGATCAGCCCCAGCATTTT
>TRBJ2-1|TRBV7-9|.|.
CASSSAASSYNEQFF
TGTGCCAGCAGCTCAGCAGCGAGCTCCTACAATGAGCAGTTCTTC
>TRBJ1-3|TRBV19|.|few
CAPRAGHISGNTIYF
TGTGCCCCTAGGGCAGGCCATATCTCTGGAAACACCATATATTTT
>TRBJ1-2|TRBV7-3|.|.
CASSLKGSGGYTF
TGTGCCAGCAGCTTAAAAGGGAGCGGTGGCTACACCTTC
>TRBJ2-6|TRBV7-2|.|.
CASSFLPALSLSGANVLTF
TGTGCCAGCAGCTTTCTTCCAGCCCTTTCCCTCTCTGGGGCCAACGTCCTGACTTTC
>TRBJ2-3|TRBV4-2|TRBD2|few
CASSQDRASGARDTQYF
TGTGCCAGCAGCCAAGATCGGGCTAGCGGGGCCCGAGATACGCAGTATTTT
>TRBJ2-5|TRBV18|.|.
CASSPPQETQYF
TGTGCCAGCTCACCGCCTCAAGAGACCCAGTACTTC
>TRBJ2-5|TRBV5-6|TRBD1|few
CASRRGQGAREETQYF
TGTGCCAGCAGACGGGGACAGGGGGCGCGTGAAGAGACCCAGTACTTC
>TRBJ2-3|TRBV10-3|.|.
CAISLQNRAPAGDTQYF
TGTGCCATCAGCCTCCAGAACCGGGCCCCCGCCGGAGATACGCAGTATTTT
>TRBJ2-5|TRBV18|.|few
CASSPSDGETQYF
TGTGCCAGCTCACCCTCGGACGGAGAGACCCAGTACTTC
>TRBJ2-7|TRBV4-2|.|.
CASSHNRGTAYEQYF
TGTGCCAGCAGCCATAACCGGGGGACAGCCTACGAGCAGTACTTC
>TRBJ2-5|TRBV5-4|TRBD1|few
CASSFTEGAGETQYF
TGTGCCAGCAGTTTCACTGAGGGGGCAGGAGAGACCCAGTACTTC
>TRBJ2-3|TRBV7-2|.|.
CASSRTERSTDTQYF
TGTGCCAGCAGCCGGACGGAGCGTAGCACAGATACGCAGTATTTT
>TRBJ2-1|TRBV11-3|TRBD2|few
CASSPLAGGLSSEQFF
TGTGCCAGCAGCCCCTTGGCGGGGGGTCTATCATCTGAGCAGTTCTTC
>TRBJ1-5|TRBV28|.|few
CATLWGTGNQPQHF
TGTGCCACGCTCTGGGGTACTGGCAATCAGCCCCAGCATTTT
>TRBJ1-2|TRBV7-2|.|.
CATPNRANYGYTF
TGTGCCACCCCTAACAGAGCTAACTATGGCTACACCTTC
>TRBJ1-6|TRBV7-2|TRBD1|.
CASSFSGTGDSPLHF
TGTGCCAGCAGCTTCTCCGGGACAGGGGATTCACCCCTCCACTTT
>TRBJ2-3|TRBV9|.|few
CASSVGGETQYF
TGTGCCAGCAGCGTAGGGGGGGAAACGCAGTATTTT
>TRBJ1-2|TRBV18|.|few
CASSPREGGYGYTF
TGTGCCAGCTCACCAAGAGAGGGGGGATATGGCTACACCTTC
>TRBJ1-2|TRBV13|.|.
CASSLRAEQPNYGYTF
TGTGCCAGCAGCTTACGGGCGGAGCAGCCTAACTATGGCTACACCTTC
>TRBJ1-1|TRBV13|.|few
CASSLRPTAEAFF
TGTGCCAGCAGCTTAAGACCCACCGCTGAAGCTTTCTTT
>TRBJ2-1|TRBV29-1|.|few
CSAKTDSYNEQFF
TGCAGCGCCAAAACGGACTCCTACAATGAGCAGTTCTTC
>TRBJ1-2|TRBV5-1|.|.
CASSQTEPYGYTF
TGCGCCAGCAGCCAGACCGAACCCTATGGCTACACCTTC
>TRBJ2-4|TRBV4-2|.|.
CASSQDWITPQYF
TGTGCCAGCAGCCAAGATTGGATAACTCCCCAGTACTTC
>TRBJ1-5|TRBV18|.|once
CASSAAGVNQPQHF
TGTGCCAGCTCAGCCGCAGGGGTCAATCAGCCCCAGCATTTT
>TRBJ2-5|TRBV28|TRBD1|.
CASSLTGQGQETQYF
TGTGCCAGCAGCCTGACCGGACAGGGACAAGAGACCCAGTACTTC
>TRBJ2-1|TRBV7-2|.|.
CASSLGSFDEQFF
TGTGCCAGCAGCTTAGGTAGTTTCGATGAGCAGTTCTTC
>TRBJ1-2|TRBV9|.|.
CASSVGSGNYGYTF
TGTGCCAGCAGCGTAGGGTCCGGAAACTATGGCTACACCTTC
>TRBJ1-5|TRBV15|.|few
CATSRDWQGDQPQHF
TGTGCCACCAGCAGAGATTGGCAGGGAGACCAGCCCCAGCATTTT
>TRBJ1-6|TRBV29-1|.|few
CSVGDTYNSPLHF
TGCAGCGTTGGGGACACATATAATTCACCCCTCCACTTT
>TRBJ2-7|TRBV6-1|.|.
CATLGQFPYEQYF
TGTGCCACCCTCGGACAGTTCCCCTACGAGCAGTACTTC
>TRBJ2-3|TRBV18|.|few
CASSPPSLEGSGTQYF
TGTGCCAGCTCACCACCCAGTCTCGAAGGATCGGGTACGCAGTATTTT
>TRBJ1-5|TRBV19|TRBD1|few
CASSMTGGQPQHF
TGTGCCAGTAGTATGACAGGGGGACAGCCCCAGCATTTT
>TRBJ2-7|TRBV5-1|TRBD1|.
CASSADYGTASEQYF
TGCGCCAGCAGCGCGGATTACGGGACAGCGTCCGAGCAGTACTTC
>TRBJ2-5|TRBV5-1|TRBD1|few
CASSDGTAQETQYF
TGCGCCAGCAGTGACGGGACAGCCCAAGAGACCCAGTACTTC
>TRBJ1-5|TRBV7-9|TRBD1|.
CASSLGAGQGATQPQHF
TGTGCCAGCAGCTTAGGTGCAGGGCAGGGGGCTACTCAGCCCCAGCATTTT
>TRBJ1-6|TRBV7-9|TRBD1|.
CASSSTGTGLGSPLHF
TGTGCCAGCAGCTCTACCGGGACAGGCTTGGGGTCACCCCTCCACTTT
>TRBJ2-3|TRBV5-6|.|few
CASSTRKPPDTQYF
TGTGCCAGCAGCACACGGAAACCCCCAGATACGCAGTATTTT
>TRBJ1-4|TRBV6-6|TRBD1|few
CASRSPGGGDEKLFF
TGTGCCAGCAGATCCCCAGGGGGCGGTGATGAAAAACTGTTTTTT
>TRBJ2-7|TRBV29-1|.|.
CSVAQTPYEQYF
TGCAGCGTTGCACAAACCCCCTACGAGCAGTACTTC
>TRBJ1-5|TRBV28|TRBD1|.
CASSTGQGRSQPQHF
TGTGCCAGCAGTACGGGACAGGGCAGGAGTCAGCCCCAGCATTTT
>TRBJ1-5|TRBV7-2|.|.
CASSLAGGSVQPQHF
TGTGCCAGCAGCTTAGCCGGGGGTTCGGTTCAGCCCCAGCATTTT
>TRBJ2-1|TRBV5-4|.|.
CASSLGTVSYNEQFF
TGTGCCAGCAGCTTGGGAACAGTCTCCTACAATGAGCAGTTCTTC